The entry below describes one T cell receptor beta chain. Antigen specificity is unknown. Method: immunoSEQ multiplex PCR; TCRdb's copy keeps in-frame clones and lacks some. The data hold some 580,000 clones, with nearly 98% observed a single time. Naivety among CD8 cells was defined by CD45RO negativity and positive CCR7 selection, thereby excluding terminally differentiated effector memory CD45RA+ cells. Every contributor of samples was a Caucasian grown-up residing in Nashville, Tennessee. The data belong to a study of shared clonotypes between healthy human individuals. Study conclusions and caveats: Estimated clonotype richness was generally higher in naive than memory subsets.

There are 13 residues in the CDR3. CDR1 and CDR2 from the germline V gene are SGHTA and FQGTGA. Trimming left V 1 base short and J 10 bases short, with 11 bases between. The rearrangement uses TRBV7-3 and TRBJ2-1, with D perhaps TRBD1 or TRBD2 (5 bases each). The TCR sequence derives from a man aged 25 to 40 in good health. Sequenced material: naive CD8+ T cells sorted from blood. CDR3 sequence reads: CASSLSFGTEQFF. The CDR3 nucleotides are TGTGCCAGCAGCTTAAGTTTCGGGACCGAGCAGTTCTTC.